This T cell receptor beta chain was sequenced in a study of human T cells and chemical hapten exposure. At the level of the study: Slight volume differences across pooled libraries mainly accounted for varying per-sample TCR yields. Overall study findings and caveats: Alopecia affecting every donor means their immune response may not match healthy people's. Expanded TCRs made up significantly more big CDR3 similarity clusters than controls did.

This clonotype was picked up many times. Its specificity is unknown. As to time point: patch test 3, about 24 weeks after DPC sensitization. Documented treatment: therapeutic diphenylcyclopropenone sensitization with weekly scalp DPC. It was the library that attached unique molecular identifiers to individual cDNA molecules. TCRdb reprocessed the RACE reads with MiXCR, giving one entry per CDR3 protein. This sample has 70,000 to 90,000 distinct CDR3 sequences; roughly 10% occur once, and the top ten carry roughly 3.7%. The sequence derives from a woman aged 50 to 60 with alopecia areata. Some clones in this sample may be carry-over from other donors' samples. The sample here was whole blood, taken in connection with sensitization to the hapten diphenylcyclopropenone (DPC).

The CDR3 region is CASSKRAYEQYF. DNA of the CDR3: TGTGCCAGCAGTAAAAGGGCCTACGAGCAGTACTTC. V usage is TRBV14 and J usage is TRBJ2-7; D gene ambiguous. V lost 6 bases, J lost 2 bases, and 8 bases lay in between. The length of the CDR3 is 12 residues. Germline loops: CDR1 SGHDN, CDR2 FVKESK. Complete variable domain (other parts from reference TRBV14 and TRBJ2-7): EAGVTQFPSHSVIEKGQTVTLRCDPISGHDNLYWYRRVMGKEIKFLLHFVKESKQDESGMPNNRFLAERTGGTYSTLKVQPAELEDSGVYFCASSKRAYEQYFGPGTRLTVT.